This T cell receptor beta chain was found in a study of blood T cell repertoires in COVID-19. Study-level information: There were acute and convalescent COVID-19 samples, and they came from the United States, Italy and Spain. PBMCs, B-cell-depleted T cells, or T cells provided the cDNA or gDNA that made up the material.

The germline V gene has CDR1 SGHNT and CDR2 YYREEE (reference sequence). Trimming cost V 0 bases and J 5 bases; bases outside gene matches: 4. The CDR3 loop spans 14 amino acids. In the original workflow: Reference gene primer amplification gave nucleated cell count estimates. Sequencing was performed with immunoSEQ multiplex PCR; in TCRdb, only in-frame clones are kept and a portion is missing. V, J and clone size were drawn from that table, and D and trimming were deduced from the DNA. The table shows roughly 120,000 clones, with about 86% occurring only once. The V gene is TRBV5-4, the J gene TRBJ1-2, with 7 bases aligning to TRBD1. The TCR originated in a woman aged 50 to 65 with acute or convalescent COVID-19. Sequencing input: peripheral blood. In DNA form, the CDR3 reads TGTGCCAGCAGCTTGGTAGACAGGGTTTATGGCTACACCTTC. It yields the protein CASSLVDRVYGYTF.